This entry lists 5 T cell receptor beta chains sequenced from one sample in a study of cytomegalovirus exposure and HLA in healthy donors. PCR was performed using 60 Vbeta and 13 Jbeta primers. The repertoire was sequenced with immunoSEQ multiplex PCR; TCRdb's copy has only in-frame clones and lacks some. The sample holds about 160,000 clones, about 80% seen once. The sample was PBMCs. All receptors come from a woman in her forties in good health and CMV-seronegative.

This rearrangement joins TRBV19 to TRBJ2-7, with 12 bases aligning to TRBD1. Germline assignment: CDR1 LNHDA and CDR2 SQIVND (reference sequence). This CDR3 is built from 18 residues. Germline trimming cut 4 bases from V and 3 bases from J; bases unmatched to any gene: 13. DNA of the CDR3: TGTGCCAGTAGTACGGGACAGGGGGCAGGGATTGGGGACTACGAGCAGTACTTC. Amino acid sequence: CASSTGQGAGIGDYEQYF.

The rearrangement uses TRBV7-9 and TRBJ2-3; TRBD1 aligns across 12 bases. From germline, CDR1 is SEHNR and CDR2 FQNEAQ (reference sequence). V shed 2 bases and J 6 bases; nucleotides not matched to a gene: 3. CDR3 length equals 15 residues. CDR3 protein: CASSLRGQGADTQYF. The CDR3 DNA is TGTGCCAGCAGCTTAAGGGGACAGGGGGCGGATACGCAGTATTTT.

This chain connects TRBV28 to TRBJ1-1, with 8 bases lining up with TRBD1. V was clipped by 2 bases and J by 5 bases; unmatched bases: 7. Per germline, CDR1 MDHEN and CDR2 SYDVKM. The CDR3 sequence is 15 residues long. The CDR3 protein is CASSLLRGRETEAFF. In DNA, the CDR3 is TGTGCCAGCAGTTTACTCAGGGGGCGGGAAACTGAAGCTTTCTTT.

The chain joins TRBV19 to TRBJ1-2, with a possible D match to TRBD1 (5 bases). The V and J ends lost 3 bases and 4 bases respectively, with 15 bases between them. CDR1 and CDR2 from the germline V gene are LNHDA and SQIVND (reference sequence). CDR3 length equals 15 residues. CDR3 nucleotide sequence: TGTGCCAGTAGTATCCCTAGCGCTGGGGGCTATGGCTACACCTTC. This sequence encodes CASSIPSAGGYGYTF.

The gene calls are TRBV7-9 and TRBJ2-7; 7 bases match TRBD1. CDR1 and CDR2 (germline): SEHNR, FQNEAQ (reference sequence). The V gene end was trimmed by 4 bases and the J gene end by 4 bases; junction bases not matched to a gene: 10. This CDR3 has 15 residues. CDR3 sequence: CASSSSDRVGYEQYF. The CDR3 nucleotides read TGTGCCAGCAGCTCAAGTGACAGGGTAGGATACGAGCAGTACTTC.